The 27 T cell receptor beta chains reported below all come from one sample, sequenced in a study of early T cells in non-severe SARS-CoV-2 infection. TCRdb independently ran MiXCR on the 5' RACE reads; one entry per CDR3 protein. The sample contains about 80,000 distinct CDR3 sequences, around an eighth of which appear only once. The sample consisted of whole blood. The receptor source for this set is an adult who was a healthcare worker with PCR-confirmed SARS-CoV-2 infection or an uninfected control (not recorded which).

The sample holds many counts of this clonotype. The chain combines TRBV20-1 with TRBJ2-3; 8 bases line up with TRBD2. Per the germline V gene, CDR1 is DFQATT and CDR2 is SNEGSKA (reference sequence). Trimming removed 6 bases from V and 0 bases from J; junction bases left unmatched: 8. The CDR3 length is 15 residues. Here the CDR3 reads CSAETSGTSTDTQYF. DNA for the CDR3: TGCAGTGCCGAAACTAGCGGCACCAGCACAGATACGCAGTATTTT.

The table lists this clonotype with many counts. Germline and junction disagree at one end, which may indicate a read error. The CDR3, as DNA: TGTGCCAGCACTTTAGGACTAGCGGAGTCCTACGAGCAGTACTTC. As protein: CASTLGLAESYEQYF. The chain couples TRBV28 to TRBJ2-7, with 10 nucleotides matching TRBD2. The CDR3 covers 15 residues. Germline CDR1 MDHEN, CDR2 SYDVKM. The full variable domain, in which reference TRBV28 and TRBJ2-7 provide the parts outside the CDR3, is DVKVTQSSRYLVKRTGEKVFLECVQDMDHENMFWYRQDPGLGLRLIYFSYDVKMKEKGDIPEGYSVSREKKERFSLILESASTNQTSMYLCASTLGLAESYEQYFGPGTRLTVT.

The chain carries TRBV7-2 and TRBJ2-3; D call uncertain. The CDR3 length is 13 residues. V was trimmed by 1 base and J by 1 base, leaving 3 bases between them. In germline, CDR1 is SGHTA, CDR2 FQGNSA. CDR3 residues: CASSLVRTDTQYF. The CDR3 DNA follows: TGTGCCAGCAGCTTAGTTCGCACAGATACGCAGTATTTT.

This clonotype showed up many times. CDR3 loop: CASSYLTSGIAYEQYF. The CDR3 coding sequence is TGTGCCAGCAGTTACTTGACTAGCGGGATAGCATACGAGCAGTACTTC. The genes are TRBV6-5 and TRBJ2-7; 11 nucleotides line up with TRBD2. Germline CDR1 reads MNHEY; CDR2 reads SVGAGI. V was pared by 1 base and J by 4 bases, with 6 bases of the junction left unmatched. This CDR3 contains 16 residues.

A few counts support this clonotype. V is TRBV6-2 or TRBV6-3 and J is TRBJ2-3; D may be TRBD2 (5 bases). Trimming removed 6 bases from V and 1 base from J, with 17 bases in between. The CDR3 has 16 residues. Germline CDR1 and CDR2: MNHEY and SVGEGT. CDR3 nucleotides: TGTGCCAGCAGCCCTAAATGGGAGAATCGCACAGATACGCAGTATTTT. Amino acids: CASSPKWENRTDTQYF.

This clonotype was seen only a few times. The J gene is TRBJ1-5, the V gene TRBV7-2; 12 bases align to TRBD1. The germline CDR1 and CDR2 sequences are SGHTA and FQGNSA. J gave up 6 bases and V 2 bases, and 14 bases lay outside the gene matches. The CDR3 loop spans 19 amino acids. The CDR3 bases are TGTGCCAGCAGCTTAACTCGAGGGACAGGGGGCGATCGTGGTCAGCCCCAGCATTTT. Its protein is CASSLTRGTGGDRGQPQHF. Drawing the rest from reference TRBV7-2 and TRBJ1-5, the complete variable domain is GAGVSQSPSNKVTEKGKDVELRCDPISGHTALYWYRQSLGQGLEFLIYFQGNSAPDKSGLPSDRFSAERTGGSVSTLTIQRTQQEDSAVYLCASSLTRGTGGDRGQPQHFGDGTRLSIL.

This clonotype was seen repeatedly, ten times or more. The rearrangement links TRBV18 to TRBJ2-1, with 8 bases matching TRBD1. Germline V gene data show CDR1 as KGHSH and CDR2 as LQKENI. V shed 8 bases, J shed 6 bases, and the junction held 18 bases outside the gene matches. The CDR3 consists of 17 residues. CDR3 in amino acids: CASLRQGPMFVGNEQFF. CDR3 nucleotide sequence: TGTGCCAGCCTACGACAGGGGCCCATGTTTGTTGGCAATGAGCAGTTCTTC.

This clonotype has ten or more counts. The CDR3 loop is CSALAGDYEQYF. As DNA, the CDR3 is TGCAGCGCTCTAGCGGGCGACTACGAGCAGTACTTC. This sequence joins TRBV29-1 and TRBJ2-7, with 8 positions matching TRBD2. J gave up 3 bases and V 7 bases, and 5 bases lay outside the gene matches. This CDR3 region has 12 residues. Looked up from germline, CDR1 is SQVTM and CDR2 is ANQGSEA.

The CDR3 DNA reads as TGTGCCAGCTTTAGGTCGGGGCAAGGGAGCAATCAGCCCCAGCATTTT. Amino acids: CASFRSGQGSNQPQHF. The chain links TRBV12-3 or TRBV12-4 to TRBJ1-5; D perhaps matches TRBD1 (5 bases). The CDR3 runs 16 residues. V lost 8 bases, J lost 1 base, and 18 bases lay in between.

This clonotype was observed a few times. This chain links TRBV5-1 with TRBJ1-3; a weak D match, TRBD1 (6 bases). This CDR3 is built from 16 residues. CDR1 and CDR2 from the germline V gene are SGHRS and YFSETQ. With 0 bases removed from V and 4 bases from J, the gap between germline ends came to 14 bases. Here the CDR3 DNA reads TGCGCCAGCAGCTTGGAGGCTGGGGGCAACGGAAACACCATATATTTT. It yields the protein CASSLEAGGNGNTIYF. Filled out from reference TRBV5-1 and TRBJ1-3, the complete variable domain reads KAGVTQTPRYLIKTRGQQVTLSCSPISGHRSVSWYQQTPGQGLQFLFEYFSETQRNKGNFPGRFSGRQFSNSRSEMNVSTLELGDSALYLCASSLEAGGNGNTIYFGEGSWLTVV.

This clonotype showed up just a few times. The V and J genes are TRBV6-1 and TRBJ1-1; 8 nucleotides line up with TRBD1. CDR1 and CDR2 (germline): MNHNS, SASEGT. The junction had 5 bases not matched to a gene; V was cut back by 2 bases and J by 6 bases. The CDR3 is 14 amino acids. The CDR3 nucleotides are TGTGCCAGCAGTGAAATCCAGGGGGCGGCTGAAGCTTTCTTT. Protein sequence: CASSEIQGAAEAFF.

The chain carries TRBV7-3 and TRBJ2-6, with a tentative D call TRBD2 (5 bases). V shed 0 bases and J shed 0 bases, with 6 bases lying between them. Germline values: CDR1 SGHTA, CDR2 FQGTGA. CDR3 length: 16 amino acids. The DNA of the CDR3 is TGTGCCAGCAGCTTAACCCGGGACTCTGGGGCCAACGTCCTGACTTTC. Residues: CASSLTRDSGANVLTF.

The J gene is TRBJ1-5, the V gene TRBV19; 7 positions match TRBD1. V lost 5 bases to trimming and J lost 1 base; unmatched junction nucleotides: 5. The CDR3 is 15 amino acids. The germline V gene has CDR1 LNHDA and CDR2 SQIVND (reference sequence). CDR3 in DNA: TGTGCCAGTAGTTTTGACAGGGTAAGCAATCAGCCCCAGCATTTT. The encoded protein is CASSFDRVSNQPQHF.

This clonotype was found many times. The chain carries TRBV28 and TRBJ2-3; possible D gene TRBD2, 6 bases. This CDR3 has 17 residues. Trimming took 3 bases from V and 0 from J, leaving 16 bases between them. CDR1 and CDR2 from the germline V gene are MDHEN and SYDVKM. The CDR3 here is CASSLGGEKASTDTQYF. CDR3 DNA sequence: TGTGCCAGCAGTTTGGGCGGGGAAAAGGCTAGCACAGATACGCAGTATTTT.

This clonotype has just a few counts. CDR3 bases: TGTGCCAGCAGTTACCCGGAAAGAAGGACTGTTGCGCAGTATTTT. Its translation: CASSYPERRTVAQYF. The chain combines TRBV6-6 with TRBJ2-3, with D tentatively TRBD2 (5 bases). Germline V gives CDR1 MNHNY, CDR2 SVGAGI (reference sequence). The CDR3 extends over 15 amino acids. V shed 2 bases and J shed 10 bases, with 19 bases lying between them.

The V gene is TRBV29-1, the J gene TRBJ1-1; the match to TRBD1 covers 8 bases. J was trimmed by 1 base and V by 6 bases; bases with no gene match: 4. CDR3 length: 13 residues. The germline gives CDR1 SQVTM, CDR2 ANQGSEA. This chain's CDR3 is CSVLGTGNTEAFF. DNA of the CDR3: TGCAGCGTACTCGGGACAGGGAACACTGAAGCTTTCTTT. The full variable domain, completed using reference TRBV29-1 and TRBJ1-1, is SAVISQKPSRDICQRGTSLTIQCQVDSQVTMMFWYRQQPGQSLTLIATANQGSEATYESGFVIDKFPISRPNLTFSTLTVSNMSPEDSSIYLCSVLGTGNTEAFFGQGTRLTVV.

This clonotype appeared a few times. This sequence joins TRBV29-1 and TRBJ2-1, with D possibly being TRBD1 (6 bases). V was shortened by 5 bases and J by 3 bases, with 11 bases between the two germline ends. Germline V gene lookup returns CDR1 SQVTM and CDR2 ANQGSEA. The CDR3 contains 13 residues. The CDR3 protein is CSVPRQDYNEQFF. The CDR3 bases are TGCAGCGTTCCCCGACAGGACTACAATGAGCAGTTCTTC.

This clonotype was counted only a few times. The gene calls are TRBV29-1 and TRBJ1-1; no definite D call. Germline assignment: CDR1 SQVTM and CDR2 ANQGSEA. This CDR3 is built from 13 residues. The V and J ends lost 7 bases and 2 bases respectively, with 14 bases between them. CDR3 loop: CSAAKSENTEAFF. In DNA form, the CDR3 reads TGCAGCGCCGCCAAGTCAGAAAACACTGAAGCTTTCTTT.

J is TRBJ1-1 and V is TRBV29-1, with TRBD1 matching 8 bases. J gave up 1 base and V 7 bases, and 5 bases lay outside the gene matches. CDR1 is SQVTM, CDR2 ANQGSEA, per germline. The CDR3 is made up of 13 amino acids. CDR3 sequence (DNA): TGCAGCGGGACAGGGAGAGGGAACACTGAAGCTTTCTTT. Its protein is CSGTGRGNTEAFF.

This clonotype was counted at least ten times. The chain uses TRBV13 and TRBJ2-7; possible D gene TRBD2, 6 bases. The CDR3 loop spans 14 amino acids. Trimming stripped 4 bases from V and 4 bases from J, with 14 bases between. Germline V gene data show CDR1 as PRHDT and CDR2 as FYEKMQ (reference sequence). The CDR3, as DNA: TGTGCCAGCAGCTCACGACTAGATCAGTACGAGCAGTACTTC. Amino acid sequence: CASSSRLDQYEQYF.

The rearrangement links TRBV29-1 to TRBJ2-7, with a weak D call TRBD2 (6 bases). V gave up 5 bases and J gave up 1 base, with 12 bases separating them. The CDR3 has 13 residues. Germline-derived CDR1 and CDR2 are SQVTM and ANQGSEA. The CDR3 loop reads CSVWLARSYEQYF. The CDR3, as DNA: TGCAGCGTTTGGCTAGCGAGATCCTACGAGCAGTACTTC.

This clonotype was detected many times. CDR3 amino acids: CASSQSSRYDEQFF. Written as DNA, the CDR3 is TGTGCCAGCAGCCAGTCTTCCCGATACGATGAGCAGTTCTTC. The chain carries TRBV14 and TRBJ2-1; D not certain. V gave up 3 bases and J gave up 8 bases, with 14 bases separating them. The CDR3 runs 14 residues. Germline V CDR1 and CDR2: SGHDN, FVKESK.

This clonotype appeared many times. This chain connects TRBV12-5 to TRBJ2-1, with TRBD1 matching 9 bases. With 3 bases clipped from V and 6 bases from J, the junction kept 6 bases outside the gene matches. CDR3 length equals 15 residues. Per the germline V gene, CDR1 is LGHNT and CDR2 is FRNRAP. CDR3: CASGFGTGYGNEQFF. In nucleotides, the CDR3 is TGTGCTAGTGGTTTTGGGACAGGGTACGGCAATGAGCAGTTCTTC.

This clonotype has ten or more counts. V and J are TRBV28 and TRBJ2-7; 10 bases match TRBD2. The V gene's germline CDR1 is MDHEN and CDR2 SYDVKM. CDR3 length: 13 amino acids. Trimming at V came to 8 bases and at J to 4 bases, leaving 5 bases not matched to a gene. The DNA for the CDR3 is TGTGCCAGCCGAGCGGGGGGGGTATACGAGCAGTACTTC. Its translation: CASRAGGVYEQYF. The full variable domain, with the rest looked up from reference TRBV28 and TRBJ2-7, is DVKVTQSSRYLVKRTGEKVFLECVQDMDHENMFWYRQDPGLGLRLIYFSYDVKMKEKGDIPEGYSVSREKKERFSLILESASTNQTSMYLCASRAGGVYEQYFGPGTRLTVT.

This clonotype was seen ten or more times. The chain has TRBV9 and TRBJ2-1; no clear D gene. The V gene lost 4 bases and the J gene lost 9 bases, with 14 bases spanning the gap. The CDR3 is 13 residues long. Germline V lookup: CDR1 SGDLS, CDR2 YYNGEE. The CDR3: CASSLRTTGEQFF. In DNA form, the CDR3 reads TGTGCCAGCAGCCTCCGTACAACTGGTGAGCAGTTCTTC.

This chain links TRBV29-1 with TRBJ2-1, with 12 positions matching TRBD1. The germline CDR1 and CDR2 sequences are SQVTM and ANQGSEA. V shed 5 bases, J shed 8 bases, and the junction held 4 bases outside the gene matches. The CDR3 consists of 13 residues. The DNA of the CDR3 is TGCAGCGTTTTAGGGACAGGGGGCGATGAGCAGTTCTTC. It encodes CSVLGTGGDEQFF.

This clonotype was observed at least ten times. In DNA, the CDR3 is TGTGCCTGGACTACTGGGTCCGAGCAGTACTTC. Translation gives CAWTTGSEQYF. This rearrangement joins TRBV30 to TRBJ2-7; D is ambiguous. V lost 4 bases and J lost 6, with 10 bases in between. The CDR3 has 11 amino acids. CDR1 and CDR2 (germline): GTSNPN, SVGIG (reference sequence).